This T cell receptor beta chain was identified in a study of T cell repertoires in cytomegalovirus infection. Looking at the study overall: The public TCR beta signatures pointed to both CMV infection and matching HLA type. Findings and caveats of the study: Adding up the frequency of public TCR beta families identified people who carried CMV plus the relevant HLA. CMV-specific TCR beta clonotypes restricted by HLA-C dominated the ex vivo response.

Trimming removed 5 bases from V and 4 bases from J; junction bases left unmatched: 11. CDR1 and CDR2 (germline): SGHTA, FQGTGA. The CDR3 has 16 residues. TCRdb reprocessed the reads with MiXCR, giving one entry per CDR3 protein. The table includes about 440,000 distinct CDR3 sequences, 25% to 40% detected once. This clonotype occurred many times. Its cognate antigen is unknown. The sequencing sample was made of PBMCs. The TCR was taken from a human donor in good health (CMV status not recorded). Some clones in this sample may be carry-over from other donors' samples. The chain carries TRBV7-3 and TRBJ1-3; the match to TRBD1 covers 7 bases. The CDR3, as DNA: TGTGCCAGCAGCAGCTTGGGAGGGGGCGAAGGAAACACCATATATTTT. Amino acid sequence: CASSSLGGGEGNTIYF. Complete variable domain (other parts from reference TRBV7-3 and TRBJ1-3): GAGVSQTPSNKVTEKGKYVELRCDPISGHTALYWYRQSLGQGPEFLIYFQGTGAADDSGLPNDRFFAVRPEGSVSTLKIQRTERGDSAVYLCASSSLGGGEGNTIYFGEGSWLTVV.